One and the same sample provided the 7 T cell receptor beta chains below, sequenced in a study of T cell responses to AZD1222 COVID-19 vaccine. Produced via immunoSEQ multiplex PCR; TCRdb's table is partial and in-frame only. The sample includes about 180,000 clones, 75% to 90% of them seen just once. The sequencing here drew on peripheral blood, taken on day 0 of AZD1222 vaccination. The source of these receptors is an adult in good health.

This clone has a handful of counts. The chain combines TRBV28 with TRBJ1-1, with D unclear. V dropped 3 bases and J dropped 0 bases, with 11 bases sitting between them. This CDR3 is built from 15 residues. The germline gives CDR1 MDHEN, CDR2 SYDVKM. The CDR3 DNA is TGTGCCAGCAGTTTGGACGGACGGGTGAACACTGAAGCTTTCTTT. It specifies CASSLDGRVNTEAFF.

This chain joins TRBV7-9 and TRBJ2-7, with 8 nucleotides matching TRBD2. CDR1 is SEHNR, CDR2 FQNEAQ, per germline (reference sequence). This CDR3 contains 14 residues. The junction had 5 bases not matched to a gene; V was cut back by 4 bases and J by 3 bases. CDR3 sequence reads: CASSYGGLGYEQYF. The CDR3 DNA sequence: TGTGCCAGCAGCTATGGGGGACTAGGCTACGAGCAGTACTTC. Full variable domain (remainder filled in from reference TRBV7-9 and TRBJ2-7): DTGVSQNPRHKITKRGQNVTFRCDPISEHNRLYWYRQTLGQGPEFLTYFQNEAQLEKSRLLSDRFSAERPKGSFSTLEIQRTEQGDSAMYLCASSYGGLGYEQYFGPGTRLTVT.

The chain uses TRBV9 and TRBJ1-2, with D possibly matching TRBD1 (6 bases). V shed 0 bases and J shed 7 bases, with 16 bases lying between them. The CDR3 contains 15 residues. Germline V CDR1 and CDR2: SGDLS, YYNGEE. CDR3 nucleotides: TGTGCCAGCAGCGTAGATAGTCAGGGGTCGGGTGGCTACACCTTC. This gives the protein CASSVDSQGSGGYTF.

This clone was recorded many times. This sequence joins TRBV6-5 and TRBJ2-7; no clear D gene. The length of the CDR3 is 13 residues. Germline lookup yields CDR1 MNHEY and CDR2 SVGAGI. V lost 10 bases to trimming and J lost 3 bases, with 16 bases between them. CDR3 bases: TGTGCCACCTCCAACTCAAGAAACTACGAGCAGTACTTC. It translates to CATSNSRNYEQYF.

J is TRBJ2-7 and V is TRBV11-2; 9 bases are a match to TRBD1. CDR1 is SGHAT and CDR2 is FQNNGV in the germline V gene. CDR3 length: 15 residues. Trimming cost V 1 base and J 2 bases; bases outside gene matches: 3. The CDR3, as DNA: TGTGCCAGCAGCTTAGGGACAGGGGCCACCTACGAGCAGTACTTC. Translated, it gives CASSLGTGATYEQYF. The full variable domain, completed using reference TRBV11-2 and TRBJ2-7, is EAGVAQSPRYKIIEKRQSVAFWCNPISGHATLYWYQQILGQGPKLLIQFQNNGVVDDSQLPKDRFSAERLKGVDSTLKIQPAKLEDSAVYLCASSLGTGATYEQYFGPGTRLTVT.

This chain joins TRBV30 and TRBJ1-6, with D tentatively TRBD1 (5 bases). The CDR3 runs 13 residues. Looked up from germline, CDR1 is GTSNPN and CDR2 is SVGIG (reference sequence). The V end lost 0 bases, the J end lost 9 bases, and 9 bases lay between the germline ends. Here the CDR3 reads CAWSVPGFSPLHF. The DNA of the CDR3 is TGTGCCTGGAGTGTACCAGGGTTTTCACCCCTCCACTTT.

The chain has TRBV5-1 and TRBJ1-4; D gene unclear. The CDR3 length is 13 residues. Germline V gene data show CDR1 as SGHRS and CDR2 as YFSETQ. V lost 4 bases and J 6 bases, leaving 10 bases between the germline ends. In DNA form, the CDR3 reads TGCGCCAGCAGCCCCATCCCCGATGAAAAACTGTTTTTT. It encodes CASSPIPDEKLFF.